A single sample gave rise to the 4 T cell receptor beta chains below, sequenced in a study of shared clonotypes between healthy human individuals. Profiling relied on immunoSEQ multiplex PCR, and the TCRdb table lists in-frame clones only, not all of them. The sample yields roughly 2.2 million clones, approximately 95% seen once. Sequencing used naive CD4+ T cells from PBMCs. Subset indicated: CD45RA+ positively selected. The origin of the receptors is a man younger than 35 in good health. Some clones in this sample may be carry-over from other donors' samples.

On this clone: Other nucleotide sequences from this sample produce the same CDR3. The V gene is TRBV18, the J gene TRBJ1-5, with TRBD1 matching over 9 bases. The CDR3 sequence is 15 residues long. V gave up 3 bases and J gave up 4 bases; unmatched junction bases: 4. Germline values: CDR1 KGHSH, CDR2 LQKENI. The CDR3, as DNA: TGTGCCAGCTCACCGGGACAGGGACGGAATCAGCCCCAGCATTTT. Translation gives CASSPGQGRNQPQHF.

In its sample, this clone was seen once. The V gene is TRBV2, the J gene TRBJ1-1; tentatively, D is TRBD1 (5 bases). Deletions cut 0 bases from V and 5 bases from J, with 13 bases between. The germline V gene has CDR1 SNHLY and CDR2 FYNNEI. The CDR3 is 15 residues long. The DNA for the CDR3 is TGTGCCAGCAGTGAAGCTCGTCCAGGGATTACTGAAGCTTTCTTT. Its protein product is CASSEARPGITEAFF. Filled out from reference TRBV2 and TRBJ1-1, the complete variable domain reads EPEVTQTPSHQVTQMGQEVILRCVPISNHLYFYWYRQILGQKVEFLVSFYNNEISEKSEIFDDQFSVERPDGSNFTLKIRSTKLEDSAMYFCASSEARPGITEAFFGQGTRLTVV.

This sequence joins TRBV5-1 and TRBJ1-2; 9 bases line up with TRBD1. Germline-derived CDR1 and CDR2 are SGHRS and YFSETQ. V was clipped by 0 bases and J by 6 bases; unmatched bases: 6. This CDR3 comprises 15 residues. CDR3 amino acids: CASSLGDRAGDGYTF. In DNA, the CDR3 is TGCGCCAGCAGCTTGGGGGACAGGGCCGGAGATGGCTACACCTTC.

The V gene is TRBV6-1, the J gene TRBJ1-2; D gene uncertain. This CDR3 comprises 16 residues. The germline V and J ends were trimmed by 2 bases and 4 bases, with 17 bases remaining between them. Per the germline V gene, CDR1 is MNHNS and CDR2 is SASEGT. Here the CDR3 DNA reads TGTGCCAGCAGTGAAAAAAGACGGACCCACAGCTATGGCTACACCTTC. Translated, it gives CASSEKRRTHSYGYTF.